These 16 T cell receptor beta chains were sequenced from one sample in a study of blood T cells in healthy people across ages. Using a J-beta primer mix together with a sample-barcoded 5' primer, a second PCR was run for roughly 6 to 11 cycles. TCRdb processed the 5' RACE reads anew with MiXCR; each CDR3 protein has one entry. The sample carries over 700,000 distinct CDR3 sequences, approximately 55% recorded once. Sequenced: blood. The receptors originated from a man older than 75 in good health.

The table lists this clonotype with a count of one. The chain employs TRBV18 and TRBJ1-6, with D possibly TRBD1 on 6 matching bases. This CDR3 comprises 14 residues. The germline CDR1 and CDR2 sequences are KGHSH and LQKENI. Trimming removed 8 bases from V and 9 bases from J, with 17 bases in between. The CDR3 here is CASALQGWSSPLHF. CDR3 nucleotide sequence: TGTGCCAGCGCCTTACAGGGCTGGAGTTCACCCCTCCACTTT.

The sample holds a few counts of this clonotype. The chain recombines TRBV7-8 with TRBJ2-7; possibly TRBD1 for D (5 bases). Germline V gene data show CDR1 as SGHVS and CDR2 as FQNEAQ. The V and J ends lost 0 bases and 3 bases respectively, with 12 bases between them. The CDR3 totals 15 residues. CDR3: CASSLADKTLYEQYF. CDR3 DNA sequence: TGTGCCAGCAGCTTAGCGGACAAGACCCTCTACGAGCAGTACTTC. The entire variable domain, with the rest obtained from reference TRBV7-8 and TRBJ2-7, is as follows: GAGVSQSPRYKVAKRGQDVALRCDPISGHVSLFWYQQALGQGPEFLTYFQNEAQLDKSGLPSDRFFAERPEGSVSTLKIQRTQQEDSAVYLCASSLADKTLYEQYFGPGTRLTVT.

This clonotype was observed a handful of times. The chain is built from TRBV3-1 and TRBJ2-5, with a tentative D call TRBD2 (5 bases). Germline CDR1 and CDR2: LGHDT and YNNKEL (reference sequence). The CDR3 extends over 14 amino acids. V lost 4 bases, J lost 2 bases, and 11 bases lay in between. As DNA, the CDR3 is TGTGCCAGCAGCCCCCCGGGGAGACAAGAGACCCAGTACTTC. Protein: CASSPPGRQETQYF.

The count of this clonotype is one. One junction end does not reproduce the germline sequence, and a read error may be involved. The chain combines TRBV5-6 with TRBJ1-2; D call uncertain. Germline-derived CDR1 and CDR2 are SGHDT and YYEEEE. CDR3 size: 13 residues. CDR3 protein: CASSPYRNFGYTF. The DNA for the CDR3 is TGTGCCAGCAGCCCGTACCGGAACTTTGGCTACACCTTC.

This clonotype was detected only a few times. The chain links TRBV7-2 to TRBJ2-3, with 7 nucleotides matching TRBD2. The CDR3 covers 17 residues. Germline CDR1 SGHTA, CDR2 FQGNSA. J lost 14 bases, V lost 1 base, and 21 bases had no gene match. The DNA for the CDR3 is TGTGCCAGCAGCTTAGAGGGGTTGGGAGGGAGCCACAGATACGCGTATTTT. Translation: CASSLEGLGGSHRYAYF.

V is TRBV20-1 and J is TRBJ2-1, with D perhaps matching TRBD2 (6 bases). Looked up from germline, CDR1 is DFQATT and CDR2 is SNEGSKA (reference sequence). The germline V and J ends were trimmed by 6 bases and 12 bases, with 21 bases remaining between them. This CDR3 is 13 amino acids long. This CDR3 reads CSAKLASLGGQFF. DNA for the CDR3: TGCAGTGCGAAACTAGCAAGCTTGGGGGGGCAGTTCTTC.

This chain joins TRBV20-1 and TRBJ2-1; D possibly corresponds to TRBD2 (6 bases). This CDR3 region has 13 residues. CDR1 is DFQATT, CDR2 SNEGSKA, per germline (reference sequence). V was shortened by 6 bases and J by 3 bases, with 12 bases between the two germline ends. The CDR3 nucleotides are TGCAGTGCCGATGCGGGACTCTACAATGAGCAGTTCTTC. The encoded protein is CSADAGLYNEQFF.

The chain links TRBV28 to TRBJ1-2; 7 nucleotides agree with TRBD1. The CDR3 runs 12 residues. Germline V lookup: CDR1 MDHEN, CDR2 SYDVKM. V was pared by 3 bases and J by 8 bases, with 3 bases of the junction left unmatched. Here the CDR3 DNA reads TGTGCCAGCAGTTTCTTCAGGGGGGGCTACACCTTC. The encoded protein is CASSFFRGGYTF.

The chain has TRBV6-1 and TRBJ1-3; D is possibly TRBD1 (5 bases). Trimming removed 2 bases from V and 7 bases from J, with 12 bases in between. The CDR3 contains 14 residues. CDR1 and CDR2 from the germline V gene are MNHNS and SASEGT. Here the CDR3 reads CASSEMAGKNTIYF. Written as DNA, the CDR3 is TGTGCCAGCAGTGAAATGGCAGGGAAGAACACCATATATTTT.

In its sample, this clonotype was seen a few times. The V and J genes are TRBV25-1 and TRBJ2-5, with D possibly matching TRBD2 (5 bases). Germline values: CDR1 MGHDK, CDR2 SYGVNS. With 5 bases removed from V and 1 base from J, the gap between germline ends came to 23 bases. The CDR3 contains 18 residues. The CDR3 protein is CASSPSPGRRSSQETQYF. As DNA, the CDR3 is TGTGCCAGCAGTCCTAGCCCCGGGCGGAGATCCTCCCAAGAGACCCAGTACTTC.

V gene TRBV6-5 combines with J gene TRBJ2-7; TRBD1 agrees at 12 bases. The CDR3 runs 15 residues. From germline, CDR1 is MNHEY and CDR2 SVGAGI. Trimming removed 2 bases from V and 6 bases from J; junction bases left unmatched: 5. The CDR3 DNA is TGTGCCAGCAGTTACCCCGGGACAGGGGGCGGCGAGCAGTACTTC. Amino acids: CASSYPGTGGGEQYF.

The rearrangement links TRBV7-6 to TRBJ2-1; D is possibly TRBD1 or TRBD2 (5 bases each). The CDR3 runs 13 residues. CDR1 is SGHVS, CDR2 FNYEAQ, per germline. Trimming left V 4 bases short and J 8 bases short, with 12 bases between. CDR3: CASSSPGRYEQFF. The DNA for the CDR3 is TGTGCCAGCAGCTCCCCAGGGAGATATGAGCAGTTCTTC.

The gene calls are TRBV24-1 and TRBJ2-4, with 9 bases matching TRBD2. The end of the DNA aligns better with TRBJ2-7, so the J call may be wrong. The germline CDR1 and CDR2 sequences are KGHDR and SFDVKD. The CDR3 contains 15 residues. CDR3 sequence reads: CATSDSGLAGYEQYF. The CDR3 region has the DNA TGTGCCACCAGTGATTCCGGGCTAGCGGGATACGAGCAGTACTTC.

The V call is TRBV5-6, the J call TRBJ2-1, with 16 bases identical to TRBD2. Losses at the gene ends were 5 bases for V and 7 bases for J; bases not matched to a gene: 9. Germline CDR1 SGHDT, CDR2 YYEEEE. There are 17 residues in the CDR3. The CDR3 DNA is TGTGCCAGCAGTTCGGGACTAGCGGGAGGGCCATGGAATGAGCAGTTCTTC. Translating it yields CASSSGLAGGPWNEQFF.

The V and J genes are TRBV18 and TRBJ1-1, with TRBD1 identical over 8 bases. CDR1 is KGHSH, CDR2 LQKENI, per germline. The CDR3 is 14 residues long. V dropped 4 bases and J dropped 3; count of bases not matched to a gene: 4. The DNA of the CDR3 is TGTGCCAGCTCACTTAACAGGGGGGACACTGAAGCTTTCTTT. It translates to CASSLNRGDTEAFF.

This clonotype has only one observation. The CDR3 nucleotides are TGTGCCAGCAGCCGGGAAGTTCGGACAGATACGCAGTATTTT. This encodes CASSREVRTDTQYF. The rearrangement links TRBV9 to TRBJ2-3, with a weak D call TRBD2 (5 bases). The CDR3 totals 14 residues. Germline V gene lookup returns CDR1 SGDLS and CDR2 YYNGEE. V lost 4 bases, J lost 3 bases, and 12 bases lay in between.